One sample yielded the 10 T cell receptor beta chains listed below, sequenced in a study of blood T cells in healthy people across ages. Using a J-beta primer mix together with a sample-barcoded 5' primer, a second PCR was run for about 7 to 12 cycles. TCRdb used MiXCR to reprocess the 5' RACE reads, holding one entry per CDR3 protein. The table lists approximately 290,000 distinct CDR3 sequences, roughly 26% of them singletons. The specimen was blood. The receptors originated from a woman between 70 and 85 years old in good health.

The chain combines TRBV4-2 with TRBJ1-4, with D maybe TRBD1 (5 bases). Germline V gene lookup returns CDR1 LGHNA and CDR2 YNFKEQ. CDR3 length equals 14 residues. V was trimmed by 4 bases and J by 8 bases, leaving 14 bases between them. The CDR3 is CASSLSTAPEKLFF. The CDR3 DNA sequence: TGTGCCAGCAGCCTTTCGACAGCTCCCGAAAAACTGTTTTTT.

This clonotype was found many times. The CDR3 sequence is CASSPGVLYNEQFF. The DNA for the CDR3 is TGTGCCAGCAGTCCCGGAGTTCTCTACAATGAGCAGTTCTTC. V gene TRBV12-3 or TRBV12-4 combines with J gene TRBJ2-1; D gene uncertain. The CDR3 is 14 residues long. Trimming shortened V by 5 bases and J by 3 bases, and 11 bases separated the two germline ends.

CDR3 DNA: TGTGCCAGCAGTTACGCCGGGACTAGAAATGAGCAGTTCTTC. Translating it yields CASSYAGTRNEQFF. The V and J genes are TRBV6-2 or TRBV6-3 and TRBJ2-7, with 8 bases that match TRBD2. The J call may be incorrect, as the DNA end agrees better with TRBJ2-1. CDR1 is MNHEY and CDR2 is SVGEGT in the germline V gene. This CDR3 is 14 amino acids long.

Details on this clonotype: At one end, the junction sequence differs from germline, possibly due to a read error. The V call is TRBV5-5, the J call TRBJ1-3, with 11 bases fitting TRBD1. CDR3 length equals 10 residues. From germline, CDR1 is SGHKS and CDR2 YYEKEE (reference sequence). CDR3 amino acids: CASSVRDRGF. The DNA for the CDR3 is TGTGCCAGCAGCGTCCGGGACAGGGGGTTT.

This clonotype was picked up many times. This chain joins TRBV5-1 and TRBJ2-5; no clear D gene. CDR3 size: 12 residues. Trimming pared 4 bases from V and 0 bases from J, leaving 4 bases between. Per germline, CDR1 SGHRS and CDR2 YFSETQ. CDR3 sequence (DNA): TGCGCCAGCAGCAGGGACCAAGAGACCCAGTACTTC. This encodes CASSRDQETQYF.

The chain is built from TRBV7-2 and TRBJ2-1; tentative D call: TRBD1 (8 bases). CDR1 SGHTA and CDR2 FQGNSA come from the germline V gene. CDR3 length: 16 amino acids. V lost 5 bases to trimming and J lost 7 bases, with 21 bases between them. DNA for the CDR3: TGTGCCAGCAGCGGAGCGGGGACAGGAGGCTCGAATGAGCAGTTCTTC. It yields the protein CASSGAGTGGSNEQFF.

The rearrangement joins TRBV12-5 to TRBJ2-2, with 9 nucleotides matching TRBD1. The CDR3 consists of 17 residues. Per the germline V gene, CDR1 is LGHNT and CDR2 is FRNRAP. Trimming removed 6 bases from V and 3 bases from J; junction bases left unmatched: 11. The CDR3 coding sequence is TGTGCTAGTGGAATCTCCTCCGGGACAGGGTACACCGGGGAGCTGTTTTTT. Translating it yields CASGISSGTGYTGELFF.

This chain links TRBV2 with TRBJ2-3; D tentatively reads TRBD1 or TRBD2 (5 bases each). The V gene's germline CDR1 is SNHLY and CDR2 FYNNEI. The CDR3 has 14 amino acids. With 11 bases removed from V and 4 bases from J, the gap between germline ends came to 19 bases. The CDR3 DNA sequence: TGTGCCTCCGTCCGGGGCCTCGCCCCAGATACGCAGTATTTT. This sequence encodes CASVRGLAPDTQYF.

This clonotype has more than one count but fewer than ten. V and J are TRBV2 and TRBJ2-5; 7 bases fit TRBD1. V was pared by 3 bases and J by 2 bases, with 6 bases of the junction left unmatched. This CDR3 comprises 15 residues. Germline lookup yields CDR1 SNHLY and CDR2 FYNNEI. The CDR3 nucleotides read TGTGCCAGCAGTGAGGACAGGCGGACTCAAGAGACCCAGTACTTC. Its translation: CASSEDRRTQETQYF.

This clonotype has a handful of counts. The chain couples TRBV10-3 to TRBJ2-5, with 10 bases that match TRBD2. Germline CDR1 and CDR2: ENHRY and SYGVKD. V trimming: 7 bases; J trimming: 5 bases; junction bases outside the gene matches: 28. CDR3 length: 21 amino acids. The DNA for the CDR3 is TGTGCCATCAACCCCAAAAAAAAAGCGGGAGGGCCAAAAATAGGGGGGGAGACCCAGTACTTC. Translated: CAINPKKKAGGPKIGGETQYF.